Each of the 14 T cell receptor beta chains below was sequenced from the same sample in a study of CD8+CD57+ T cells in acquired aplastic anemia. Patients selected for sequencing had displayed CD8+CD57+ cell expansion by flow cytometry. The use of genomic DNA as template underpinned the TCR beta VDJ and CDR3 profiling. MiXCR, applied by TCRdb to the reads, yields one record per CDR3 protein. The sample lists a few hundred thousand distinct CDR3 sequences; less than 60% were seen once. Source material: sorted CD4+, CD8+, or CD8+CD57+ T cells (not recorded which) from PBMCs. The receptor source for this set is a human donor with aplastic anemia.

This clonotype counts as medium-sized (0.01 to 0.1%). The chain recombines TRBV10-3 with TRBJ1-2, with D possibly TRBD1 on 6 matching bases. Germline-derived CDR1 and CDR2 are ENHRY and SYGVKD. V dropped 4 bases and J dropped 0 bases, with 15 bases sitting between them. The CDR3 runs to 16 residues. The CDR3, as DNA: TGTGCCATCAGTGCCGAGACAGGACCAGCTAACTATGGCTACACCTTC. Protein product: CAISAETGPANYGYTF.

A few counts support this clonotype. The chain uses TRBV29-1 and TRBJ2-5, with D unresolved. CDR3 length: 10 amino acids. The V and J ends lost 2 bases and 4 bases respectively, with 2 bases between them. Germline CDR1 SQVTM, CDR2 ANQGSEA. The CDR3 DNA reads as TGCAGCGTTGAACTAGAGACCCAGTACTTC. Protein: CSVELETQYF.

This clonotype was seen at least ten times. The V call is TRBV12-5, the J call TRBJ1-1; D ambiguous. CDR1 is LGHNT and CDR2 is FRNRAP in the germline V gene. The ends were cut back, 7 bases at V and 0 bases at J, with 15 bases in the middle. CDR3 length equals 15 residues. This chain's CDR3 is CASVLDGTMNTEAFF. CDR3 nucleotide sequence: TGTGCTAGTGTCCTGGACGGCACCATGAACACTGAAGCTTTCTTT.

In this sample, this clonotype turned up many times. The chain uses TRBV6-1 and TRBJ2-5; weak D call: TRBD2 (5 bases). The CDR3 sequence is 13 residues long. Trimming removed 7 bases from V and 5 bases from J, with 14 bases in between. Germline CDR1 reads MNHNS; CDR2 reads SASEGT. The CDR3 region is CASMFGRRETQYF. DNA for the CDR3: TGTGCCAGCATGTTCGGCCGGAGGGAGACCCAGTACTTC.

This rearrangement joins TRBV3-1 to TRBJ1-1, with D uncertain. This CDR3 is 14 amino acids long. Germline V lookup: CDR1 LGHDT, CDR2 YNNKEL (reference sequence). Trimming removed 0 bases from V and 0 bases from J, with 5 bases in between. CDR3 sequence reads: CASSQDRVNTEAFF. The CDR3 DNA sequence: TGTGCCAGCAGCCAAGATCGGGTGAACACTGAAGCTTTCTTT. The full variable domain, in which reference TRBV3-1 and TRBJ1-1 provide the parts outside the CDR3, is DTAVSQTPKYLVTQMGNDKSIKCEQNLGHDTMYWYKQDSKKFLKIMFSYNNKELIINETVPNRFSPKSPDKAHLNLHINSLELGDSAVYFCASSQDRVNTEAFFGQGTRLTVV.

This clonotype has more than one count but fewer than ten. The chain links TRBV6-5 to TRBJ2-1; D is ambiguous. The germline V and J ends were trimmed by 6 bases and 9 bases, with 18 bases remaining between them. The germline V gene encodes CDR1 MNHEY and CDR2 SVGAGI. This CDR3 spans 14 amino acids. DNA of the CDR3: TGTGCCAGCAGACGAGATCTAGGCGGTAGTGAGCAGTTCTTC. Translating it yields CASRRDLGGSEQFF.

In this sample, this clonotype turned up many times. The chain links TRBV12-3 or TRBV12-4 to TRBJ2-1; 10 bases fit TRBD2. The CDR3 loop spans 16 amino acids. J gave up 1 base and V 7 bases, and 7 bases lay outside the gene matches. Here the CDR3 reads CASKLAGGQSYNEQFF. CDR3 sequence (DNA): TGTGCCAGCAAATTAGCGGGGGGTCAATCCTACAATGAGCAGTTCTTC.

Notes on this clonotype: The junction departs from germline at one end; a sequencing error may be responsible. The J gene is TRBJ2-5, the V gene TRBV12-3 or TRBV12-4, with a weak D call TRBD2 (5 bases). The CDR3 length is 14 residues. CDR3 DNA: TGTGCCAGCAGTCTCGTGGGAGCTCAGGAGACCCAGCACTTC. Protein: CASSLVGAQETQHF.

This clonotype was counted many times. V and J are TRBV5-6 and TRBJ2-3; 7 nucleotides match TRBD1. Germline V gene data show CDR1 as SGHDT and CDR2 as YYEEEE. The CDR3 totals 15 residues. V dropped 0 bases and J dropped 0; count of bases not matched to a gene: 1. The CDR3 loop reads CASSLVGQSTDTQYF. The CDR3 DNA reads as TGTGCCAGCAGCTTGGTGGGACAGAGCACAGATACGCAGTATTTT.

In this sample, this clonotype turned up many times. Here the CDR3 DNA reads TGTGCCACGGGGGCGGGCCCCTACGAGCAGTACTTC. Protein sequence: CATGAGPYEQYF. V and J are TRBV2 and TRBJ2-7; D may correspond to TRBD1 or TRBD2 (6 bases each). The V end was cut by 10 bases, the J end by 2 bases, with 12 bases between. The CDR3 contains 12 residues. CDR1 and CDR2 (germline): SNHLY, FYNNEI. Together with reference TRBV2 and TRBJ2-7, the CDR3 gives the full variable domain: EPEVTQTPSHQVTQMGQEVILRCVPISNHLYFYWYRQILGQKVEFLVSFYNNEISEKSEIFDDQFSVERPDGSNFTLKIRSTKLEDSAMYFCATGAGPYEQYFGPGTRLTVT.

This clonotype was counted at least ten times. The genes are TRBV11-2 and TRBJ2-1; no clear D gene. The germline CDR1 and CDR2 sequences are SGHAT and FQNNGV. The V end was cut by 6 bases, the J end by 7 bases, with 10 bases between. The CDR3 is 12 residues long. The CDR3, as DNA: TGTGCCAGCAGTCTTTGGGGTAATGAGCAGTTCTTC. Translating gives CASSLWGNEQFF.

The chain combines TRBV29-1 with TRBJ2-2, with D possibly called TRBD1 or TRBD2 (5 bases each). The V gene lost 1 base and the J gene lost 4 bases, with 13 bases spanning the gap. CDR3 length: 15 amino acids. Germline CDR1 SQVTM, CDR2 ANQGSEA. This chain's CDR3 is CSVEGGGRGTGELFF. CDR3 DNA: TGCAGCGTTGAAGGTGGAGGTAGGGGCACCGGGGAGCTGTTTTTT.

This chain uses TRBV19 with TRBJ1-3; D uncertain. This CDR3 spans 16 amino acids. Germline values: CDR1 LNHDA, CDR2 SQIVND (reference sequence). The V end lost 1 base, the J end lost 0 bases, and 10 bases lay between the germline ends. DNA of the CDR3: TGTGCCAGTAGTATAGGGGAGTCGTTCTCTGGAAACACCATATATTTT. Translating it yields CASSIGESFSGNTIYF.

This clonotype was seen more than once but under ten times. The rearrangement uses TRBV6-1 and TRBJ2-5; unclear D gene. Germline CDR1 MNHNS, CDR2 SASEGT. The CDR3 loop spans 16 amino acids. Trimming removed 3 bases from V and 2 bases from J, with 16 bases in between. CDR3 DNA: TGTGCCAGCAGTGATTCCCTCGGCTCCCTACAAGAGACCCAGTACTTC. Protein: CASSDSLGSLQETQYF.